The TCR beta chain under discussion was sequenced for a study of CD8+ T cells in alopecia areata. Study-wide points: It was lesional scalp, especially alopecia totalis/universalis, that showed higher clonality than normal scalp.

This clone was recorded a few times. Its target is not known. The germline CDR1 and CDR2 sequences are PRHDT and FYEKMQ (reference sequence). V gave up 6 bases and J gave up 4 bases; unmatched junction bases: 7. The CDR3 is made up of 15 amino acids. In each case, RNA was isolated and then reverse transcribed into cDNA as the sequencing template. Some clones are missing from TCRdb's copy, which holds only in-frame ones; the method was immunoSEQ multiplex PCR. Counted here are 150,000 to 200,000 clones, 65% to 75% occurring once; the ten biggest clones make up 9.5% to 12%. This TCR was recovered from a human donor with alopecia areata. The rearrangement joins TRBV13 to TRBJ2-7; TRBD2 matches 12 bases. Here the sequenced sample was CD8+ T cells sorted from blood, taken at week 0. The CDR3 here is CASSSITSGGYEQYF. The DNA for the CDR3 is TGTGCCAGCAGTTCTATTACTAGCGGGGGGTACGAGCAGTACTTC.